The 21 T cell receptor beta chains in this list originate from one sample, sequenced in a study of immune heterogeneity within non-small cell lung tumors (dated by TCRdb to the late 2010s). Instrument on record: HiSeq X Ten. A multiplex PCR system amplified the TCR beta CDR3 region, with a first 10-cycle round using 32 V-gene forward and 13 J-gene reverse primers. The public reads were quality trimmed at Q25 with fastp and then assembled into clones with MiXCR by TCRdb, keeping productive beta chains. Each record represents a unique CDR3 protein, reported with the most common genes and DNA among its rows. The sample contains roughly 3,000 distinct CDR3 sequences, 37% of them found a single time. Of the sample, about 16% is held by the ten largest clones. Genomic DNA extracted from bulk tumor tissue served as TCR template, with approximately 590 ng gDNA amplified per sample. Multiple biopsies per primary tumor were taken during surgery, spaced as far apart as possible within the tumor mass. The study cohort was described as untreated, and the patients were newly diagnosed NSCLC cases having curative surgery.

The sequenced material came from lung tumor tissue. The source is a man between 65 and 80 years old with non-small cell lung cancer.

The chain combines TRBV6-5 with TRBJ2-7; tentative D call: TRBD2 (6 bases). This CDR3 has 11 residues. V gave up 2 bases and J gave up 12 bases, with 11 bases separating them. Germline CDR1 and CDR2: MNHEY and SVGAGI. The CDR3 bases are TGTGCCAGCAGTTACGGGCGGGATATGTACTTC. This codes for CASSYGRDMYF.

This chain joins TRBV19 and TRBJ2-1, with 12 bases lining up with TRBD2. The CDR3 runs 17 residues. CDR1 and CDR2 from the germline V gene are LNHDA and SQIVND (reference sequence). V was clipped by 5 bases and J by 5 bases; unmatched bases: 10. The CDR3: CASSFGLAGKINNEQFF. The CDR3 DNA reads TGTGCCAGTAGTTTCGGACTAGCGGGAAAGATCAACAATGAGCAGTTCTTC.

The chain recombines TRBV5-1 with TRBJ1-2; D not resolved. V lost 4 bases and J 2 bases, leaving 12 bases between the germline ends. The CDR3 extends over 14 amino acids. The germline CDR1 and CDR2 sequences are SGHRS and YFSETQ. CDR3 loop: CASSSETVNYGYTF. The CDR3 DNA reads TGCGCCAGCAGCAGCGAAACAGTGAACTATGGCTACACCTTC. The complete variable domain, with remaining parts taken from reference TRBV5-1 and TRBJ1-2, reads KAGVTQTPRYLIKTRGQQVTLSCSPISGHRSVSWYQQTPGQGLQFLFEYFSETQRNKGNFPGRFSGRQFSNSRSEMNVSTLELGDSALYLCASSSETVNYGYTFGSGTRLTVV.

The chain combines TRBV6-2 or TRBV6-3 with TRBJ1-2; TRBD1 might be the D (5 bases). The CDR3 sequence is 14 residues long. V was cut by 6 bases and J by 8 bases, with 19 bases left in between. Germline V lookup: CDR1 MNHEY, CDR2 SVGEGT. CDR3 region: CASRGRGRAVGYTF. The CDR3, as DNA: TGTGCCAGCAGGGGACGGGGCAGGGCTGTCGGCTACACCTTC.

CDR3 in amino acids: CASSPRGASGSPEQFF. CDR3 bases: TGTGCCAGCAGCCCAAGAGGGGCTAGCGGGAGTCCTGAGCAGTTCTTC. The chain recombines TRBV7-9 with TRBJ2-1; 10 bases are a match to TRBD2. The CDR3 has 16 amino acids. The junction had 13 bases not matched to a gene; V was cut back by 5 bases and J by 9 bases. Germline V gives CDR1 SEHNR, CDR2 FQNEAQ (reference sequence).

V is TRBV27 and J is TRBJ1-6; maybe TRBD1 (6 bases). This CDR3 comprises 13 residues. CDR1 MNHEY and CDR2 SMNVEV come from the germline V gene (reference sequence). Trimming removed 4 bases from V and 6 bases from J, with 7 bases in between. In DNA form, the CDR3 reads TGTGCCAGCAGTTACAGGGCTAATTCACCCCTCCACTTT. Translating it yields CASSYRANSPLHF.

The chain is built from TRBV28 and TRBJ2-1, with 7 positions matching TRBD1. Per germline, CDR1 MDHEN and CDR2 SYDVKM. CDR3 length: 21 amino acids. Trimming at V came to 5 bases and at J to 7 bases, leaving 29 bases not matched to a gene. In DNA form, the CDR3 reads TGTGCCAGCAGTCTGACAGGGAGCGCTGAAGGCGTCCTACTGAGCCTTAATGAGCAGTTCTTC. It translates to CASSLTGSAEGVLLSLNEQFF.

By frequency in the sample, this clonotype is large (0.1 to 1%). This chain connects TRBV12-3 or TRBV12-4 to TRBJ2-3; weak D call: TRBD2 (5 bases). The V end was cut by 3 bases, the J end by 1 base, with 5 bases between. The CDR3 loop spans 13 amino acids. The DNA for the CDR3 is TGTGCCAGCAGTTTGAGGGGCACAGATACGCAGTATTTT. The encoded protein is CASSLRGTDTQYF.

This clonotype was recorded a few times. This chain joins TRBV19 and TRBJ2-7; D remains unclear. V was shortened by 2 bases and J by 4 bases, with 15 bases between the two germline ends. Germline V CDR1 and CDR2: LNHDA, SQIVND (reference sequence). This CDR3 has 15 residues. In DNA, the CDR3 is TGTGCCAGTAGTATAAGCAAAGAAAGGAGTTACGAGCAGTACTTC. It specifies CASSISKERSYEQYF.

With respect to this clonotype: A single base separates this from a much larger clone, so it may be a read error. The chain has TRBV10-3 and TRBJ2-1; D perhaps matches TRBD2 (5 bases). CDR1 is ENHRY, CDR2 SYGVKD, per germline. CDR3 length: 16 residues. For the CDR3, the DNA is TGTGCCATCAATGAGTCGAGTCTACTAGGTTCCAATGAGCAGTTCTTC. Its protein is CAINESSLLGSNEQFF.

The V and J genes are TRBV4-2 and TRBJ2-3; D remains unclear. The CDR3 has 13 residues. CDR1 is LGHNA and CDR2 is YNFKEQ in the germline V gene. Between the trimmed V and J ends, which lost 1 base and 6 bases, there was a span of 8 bases. CDR3 amino acids: CASSQVSADTQYF. The CDR3, as DNA: TGTGCCAGCAGCCAAGTCAGCGCCGATACGCAGTATTTT.

V is TRBV13 and J is TRBJ2-1; 16 nucleotides match TRBD2. Germline CDR1 is PRHDT and CDR2 is FYEKMQ (reference sequence). V was clipped by 5 bases and J by 8 bases; unmatched bases: 15. This CDR3 contains 19 residues. CDR3 DNA: TGTGCCAGCAGCAAACTCGATGAAGGGACTAGCGGGAGGGCTCATGAGCAGTTCTTC. Its translation: CASSKLDEGTSGRAHEQFF.

The genes are TRBV7-2 and TRBJ2-5; 7 nucleotides agree with TRBD2. CDR3 size: 18 residues. J gave up 7 bases and V 5 bases, and 22 bases lay outside the gene matches. Germline assignment: CDR1 SGHTA and CDR2 FQGNSA. The CDR3 spells CASSGAWGGEGRLATQYF. The CDR3 region has the DNA TGTGCCAGCAGCGGCGCTTGGGGGGGGGAGGGCCGGTTAGCGACCCAGTACTTC. Supplemented by reference TRBV7-2 and TRBJ2-5, the full variable domain reads GAGVSQSPSNKVTEKGKDVELRCDPISGHTALYWYRQSLGQGLEFLIYFQGNSAPDKSGLPSDRFSAERTGGSVSTLTIQRTQQEDSAVYLCASSGAWGGEGRLATQYFGPGTRLLVL.

This clonotype was observed a few times. The rearrangement links TRBV11-2 to TRBJ2-7; 9 bases agree with TRBD2. J was trimmed by 7 bases and V by 1 base; bases with no gene match: 5. The V gene's germline CDR1 is SGHAT and CDR2 FQNNGV. The CDR3 is 14 amino acids. CDR3: CASSLAAGGSEQYF. The CDR3 DNA is TGTGCCAGCAGCTTAGCCGCGGGAGGGAGTGAGCAGTACTTC.

V gene TRBV7-2 combines with J gene TRBJ2-5; 12 positions agree with TRBD2. CDR3 size: 14 residues. Germline V lookup: CDR1 SGHTA, CDR2 FQGNSA. V lost 2 bases, J lost 5 bases, and 0 bases stayed unmatched. The CDR3 nucleotides are TGTGCCAGCAGCTTACTAGCGGGAGGGGAGACCCAGTACTTC. Protein sequence: CASSLLAGGETQYF.

This clonotype is large by share. J is TRBJ1-2 and V is TRBV12-3 or TRBV12-4; TRBD1 aligns across 7 bases. Germline trimming cut 6 bases from V and 5 bases from J; bases unmatched to any gene: 12. The CDR3 length is 15 residues. Here the CDR3 DNA reads TGTGCCAGCAGCCCCGACAGGGCAATTAGGTATGGCTACACCTTC. Translating gives CASSPDRAIRYGYTF.

DNA of the CDR3: TGTGCCAGCAGCCCTTACTCGGCAGGGGGGTCGGAAAACTACGAGCAGTACTTC. It yields the protein CASSPYSAGGSENYEQYF. This chain links TRBV9 with TRBJ2-7, with a tentative D call TRBD1 (7 bases). Per the germline V gene, CDR1 is SGDLS and CDR2 is YYNGEE. The CDR3 totals 18 residues. V shed 4 bases and J shed 3 bases, with 26 bases lying between them.

The rearrangement links TRBV2 to TRBJ2-3, with 7 nucleotides matching TRBD1. The germline CDR1 and CDR2 sequences are SNHLY and FYNNEI. This CDR3 comprises 22 residues. Trimming removed 5 bases from V and 0 bases from J; junction bases left unmatched: 26. The CDR3 DNA reads TGTGCCAGCAGTTTGAGATTGGACCCTACAGGGGCTTCAGGGGAAAGCACAGATACGCAGTATTTT. This codes for CASSLRLDPTGASGESTDTQYF.

This chain connects TRBV9 to TRBJ2-3, with 10 nucleotides matching TRBD1. The CDR3 sequence is 16 residues long. The trim removed 0 bases at V and 7 bases at J, leaving 8 bases unmatched. CDR1 is SGDLS and CDR2 is YYNGEE in the germline V gene. The CDR3, as DNA: TGTGCCAGCAGCGTAGTGGCCGGGACAGGGGTTTATACGCAGTATTTT. Its protein product is CASSVVAGTGVYTQYF.

This chain links TRBV6-1 with TRBJ2-1, with TRBD2 matching over 12 bases. Germline trimming cut 6 bases from V and 9 bases from J; bases unmatched to any gene: 9. This CDR3 has 15 amino acids. Per germline, CDR1 MNHNS and CDR2 SASEGT. CDR3 loop: CASRILAGGPSEQFF. Written as DNA, the CDR3 is TGTGCCAGCAGGATTCTAGCGGGAGGGCCGTCTGAGCAGTTCTTC.

The chain recombines TRBV6-2 or TRBV6-3 with TRBJ2-3; 12 bases line up with TRBD2. The CDR3 sequence is 15 residues long. Germline V gene data show CDR1 as MNHEY and CDR2 as SVGEGT. J lost 6 bases, V lost 6 bases, and 7 bases had no gene match. The CDR3 sequence: CASSSGLAGRDTQYF. The CDR3, as DNA: TGTGCCAGCAGCTCCGGACTAGCGGGACGGGATACGCAGTATTTT.